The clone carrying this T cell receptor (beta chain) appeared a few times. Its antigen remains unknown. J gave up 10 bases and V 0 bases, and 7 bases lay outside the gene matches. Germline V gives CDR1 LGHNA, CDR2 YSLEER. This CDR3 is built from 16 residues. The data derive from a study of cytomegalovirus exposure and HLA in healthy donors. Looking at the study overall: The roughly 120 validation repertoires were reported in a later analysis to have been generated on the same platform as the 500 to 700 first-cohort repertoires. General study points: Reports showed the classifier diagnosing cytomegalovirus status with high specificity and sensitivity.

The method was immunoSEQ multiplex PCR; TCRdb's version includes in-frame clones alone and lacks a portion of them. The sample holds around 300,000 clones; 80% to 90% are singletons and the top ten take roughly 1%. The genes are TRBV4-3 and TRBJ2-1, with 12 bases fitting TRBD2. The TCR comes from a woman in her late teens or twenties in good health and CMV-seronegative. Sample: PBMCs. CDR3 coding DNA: TGCGCCAGCAGCCAAGATCCCCTAGCGGGGGGGAGAGAGCAGTTCTTC. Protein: CASSQDPLAGGREQFF.